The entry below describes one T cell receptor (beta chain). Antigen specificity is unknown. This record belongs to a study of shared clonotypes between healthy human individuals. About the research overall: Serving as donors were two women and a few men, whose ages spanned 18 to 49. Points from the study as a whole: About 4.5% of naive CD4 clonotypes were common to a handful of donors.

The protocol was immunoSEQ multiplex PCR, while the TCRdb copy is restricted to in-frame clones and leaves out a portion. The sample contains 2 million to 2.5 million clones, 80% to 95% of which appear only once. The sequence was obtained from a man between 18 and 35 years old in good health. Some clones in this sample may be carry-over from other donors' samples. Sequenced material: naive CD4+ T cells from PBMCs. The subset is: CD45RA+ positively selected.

The CDR3 here is CASSQGRAPNTEAFF. CDR3 coding DNA: TGTGCCAGCAGCCAGGGACGGGCTCCAAACACTGAAGCTTTCTTT. The gene calls are TRBV27 and TRBJ1-1, with a possible D match to TRBD1 (5 bases). Trimming pared 6 bases from V and 2 bases from J, leaving 16 bases between. The germline CDR1 and CDR2 sequences are MNHEY and SMNVEV (reference sequence). This CDR3 contains 15 residues.